This T cell receptor (beta chain) was sequenced in a study of beta chain features in type 1 diabetes. Study-level findings and limits: There was a moderate but significant shortening of TCRB CDR3s in all four CD4+ subsets of Type 1 diabetes patients.

The entirety of the isolated RNA underwent reverse transcription, so expressed TCRB transcripts were sequenced. Repertoires were generated with immunoSEQ multiplex PCR, while TCRdb's copy carries only in-frame clones and drops some. The sample shows 130,000 or so clones, about 10% of them seen only once. This CDR3 region has 15 residues. Looked up from germline, CDR1 is SGHAT and CDR2 is FQNNGV. V gave up 3 bases and J gave up 1 base; unmatched junction bases: 2. This clone was recorded a few times. Its antigen is still unknown. Sequencing was done on a sample of central memory CD4+ T cells from blood. The V call is TRBV11-2, the J call TRBJ2-2; 7 nucleotides agree with TRBD1. The clonotype was recovered from a man aged 25-45 years with type 1 diabetes. CDR3: CASSFRTGNTGELFF. The DNA of the CDR3 is TGTGCCAGCAGCTTTCGGACAGGGAACACCGGGGAGCTGTTTTTT.